A single sample gave rise to the 6 T cell receptor beta chains below, sequenced in a study of shared clonotypes between healthy human individuals. Assay used: immunoSEQ multiplex PCR; TCRdb lists only in-frame clones, some missing. The data contain about 1.5 million clones, about 96% of them singletons. Sequencing was done on a sample of naive CD4+ T cells sorted from blood. Documented subset: CD45RA+ positively selected. The receptors were sampled from a man aged 25-45 years in good health.

The chain links TRBV10-3 to TRBJ2-2, with TRBD2 identical over 7 bases. The germline V gene encodes CDR1 ENHRY and CDR2 SYGVKD. The junction had 8 bases not matched to a gene; V was cut back by 7 bases and J by 3 bases. The CDR3 loop spans 15 amino acids. CDR3 sequence: CAINGRELDTGELFF. The CDR3 nucleotides read TGTGCCATCAACGGGCGGGAGTTGGACACCGGGGAGCTGTTTTTT.

The chain links TRBV21-1 to TRBJ2-3. TRBV21-1 is designated a pseudogene. The CDR3 length is 14 residues. CDR3 protein: CASSQGDLTDTQYF. CDR3 sequence (DNA): TGTGCCAGCAGCCAAGGGGACCTCACAGATACGCAGTATTTT.

The chain recombines TRBV28 with TRBJ1-1; D ambiguous. V was pared by 6 bases and J by 1 base, with 9 bases between. The length of the CDR3 is 13 residues. CDR1 MDHEN and CDR2 SYDVKM come from the germline V gene. The DNA for the CDR3 is TGTGCCAGCAGGACTCCGGGGAACACTGAAGCTTTCTTT. Its protein product is CASRTPGNTEAFF.

CDR3: CASSQDASPDQPQHF. CDR3 bases: TGCGCCAGCAGCCAAGACGCAAGTCCGGATCAGCCCCAGCATTTT. The rearrangement links TRBV4-3 to TRBJ1-5; D remains ambiguous. This CDR3 comprises 15 residues. Looked up from germline, CDR1 is LGHNA and CDR2 is YSLEER. V was shortened by 0 bases and J by 5 bases, with 11 bases between the two germline ends.

The V gene is TRBV9, the J gene TRBJ2-5; 15 bases agree with TRBD2. CDR1 and CDR2 (germline): SGDLS, YYNGEE. The CDR3 contains 17 residues. The V and J ends lost 4 bases and 2 bases, in that order; junction bases with no gene match: 6. CDR3 DNA sequence: TGTGCCAGCAGCCCAGGACTAGCGGGAGGGCGGCAAGAGACCCAGTACTTC. Protein sequence: CASSPGLAGGRQETQYF.

The V gene is TRBV30, the J gene TRBJ1-1; D uncertain. V lost 1 base to trimming and J lost 11 bases, with 14 bases between them. CDR1 and CDR2 (germline): GTSNPN, SVGIG (reference sequence). The CDR3 has 12 residues. CDR3 residues: CAWSALPAVAFF. CDR3 in DNA: TGTGCCTGGAGTGCACTCCCGGCGGTTGCTTTCTTT.